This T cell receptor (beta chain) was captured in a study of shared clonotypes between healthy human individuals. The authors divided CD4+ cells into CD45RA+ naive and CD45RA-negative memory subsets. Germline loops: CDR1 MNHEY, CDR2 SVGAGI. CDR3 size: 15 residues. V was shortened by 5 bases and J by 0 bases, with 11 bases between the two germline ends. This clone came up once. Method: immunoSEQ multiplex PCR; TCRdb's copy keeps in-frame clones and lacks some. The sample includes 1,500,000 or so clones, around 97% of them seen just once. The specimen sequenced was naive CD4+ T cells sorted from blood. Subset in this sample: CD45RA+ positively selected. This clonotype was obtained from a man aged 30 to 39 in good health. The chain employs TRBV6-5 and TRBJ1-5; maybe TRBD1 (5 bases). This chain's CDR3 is CASSLTEYSNQPQHF. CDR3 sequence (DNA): TGTGCCAGCAGTCTGACAGAGTATAGCAATCAGCCCCAGCATTTT.